Below are 7 T cell receptor beta chains sequenced from a single sample in a study of vaccination and CD4 T cells after COVID-19 (dated by TCRdb to the early 2020s). Antigens of these TCRs are unknown. The receptor library was made with PCR. TCRdb names Illumina iSeq 100 as the instrument used. DNA from cultured CD4+ T cells was subjected to TCR sequencing with the Oncomine TCR Beta short-read assay at the Johns Hopkins FTIC core. TCRdb's own reprocessing of the public reads used fastp at Q25 and MiXCR and kept productive beta chains. Entries are consolidated by CDR3 protein sequence, retaining the most common genes and DNA. Here the sample has fewer than 6,500 distinct CDR3 sequences; approximately 32% occur a single time. The ten largest account for approximately 11% of the sample. What the treatment or condition label conveys for this sample: approximately nine-day PBMC culture with coronavirus spike peptide pools or control peptides (ViraFEST assay).

The material sequenced was CD4+ T cells from blood, cultured in vitro, taken after SARS-CoV-2 vaccination. The receptors here all came from a human donor who had recovered from COVID-19.

The V call is TRBV4-2, the J call TRBJ2-1; TRBD2 agrees at 12 bases. Unmatched junction bases numbered 12, after V lost 1 base and J lost 2 bases. The CDR3 has 20 residues. Germline CDR1 LGHNA, CDR2 YNFKEQ. The CDR3 is CASSQGQATSGRSAYNEQFF. The CDR3 region has the DNA TGTGCCAGCAGCCAAGGACAGGCAACTAGCGGGAGGTCAGCCTACAATGAGCAGTTCTTC.

A word on this clonotype: Possible read error: a much larger clone is one base away. The CDR3 bases are TGTGCCAGCAGTTCCTCACCGACCCGGGGGCCCCAGCATTTT. As protein: CASSSSPTRGPQHF. The chain couples TRBV28 to TRBJ1-5; D is ambiguous. V lost 4 bases and J 9 bases, leaving 16 bases between the germline ends. The germline CDR1 and CDR2 sequences are MDHEN and SYDVKM. The CDR3 is 14 residues long. The whole variable domain, filled in from reference TRBV28 and TRBJ1-5, reads DVKVTQSSRYLVKRTGEKVFLECVQDMDHENMFWYRQDPGLGLRLIYFSYDVKMKEKGDIPEGYSVSREKKERFSLILESASTNQTSMYLCASSSSPTRGPQHFGDGTRLSIL.

This clonotype was counted only a few times. This chain joins TRBV28 and TRBJ2-7; D might be TRBD2 (6 bases). The V and J ends lost 2 bases and 4 bases respectively, with 9 bases between them. The CDR3 runs 13 residues. Looked up from germline, CDR1 is MDHEN and CDR2 is SYDVKM. Here the CDR3 reads CASSLPGRYEQYF. CDR3 DNA sequence: TGTGCCAGCAGTTTACCAGGGAGGTACGAGCAGTACTTC.

V and J are TRBV20-1 and TRBJ2-3; tentative D call: TRBD1 (5 bases). The CDR3 spans 13 residues. V lost 4 bases and J lost 6, with 14 bases in between. CDR1 DFQATT and CDR2 SNEGSKA come from the germline V gene (reference sequence). CDR3 DNA sequence: TGCAGTGCTATGCCAGGGCCCCCGGATACGCAGTATTTT. This sequence encodes CSAMPGPPDTQYF.

CDR3 protein: CASSYWTSYEQYF. CDR3 in DNA: TGTGCCAGCAGTTACTGGACCTCCTACGAGCAGTACTTC. The V and J genes are TRBV6-2 or TRBV6-3 and TRBJ2-7; D call uncertain. Trimming removed 1 base from V and 0 bases from J, with 4 bases in between. Germline V lookup: CDR1 MNHEY, CDR2 SVGEGT. This CDR3 has 13 residues.

The CDR3 is CSPKAGAGETQYF. CDR3 sequence (DNA): TGCAGTCCAAAAGCGGGGGCAGGAGAGACCCAGTACTTC. The rearrangement links TRBV20-1 to TRBJ2-5, with 8 bases aligning to TRBD2. V lost 8 bases and J lost 4; bases outside the gene matches: 9. This CDR3 contains 13 residues. Germline lookup yields CDR1 DFQATT and CDR2 SNEGSKA (reference sequence).

The genes are TRBV20-1 and TRBJ1-6, with D maybe TRBD1 (6 bases). The CDR3 length is 16 residues. V lost 3 bases and J lost 5, with 17 bases in between. Germline V gene sequence: CDR1 DFQATT, CDR2 SNEGSKA (reference sequence). The CDR3 loop reads CSARGGDRLNNSPLHF. CDR3 coding DNA: TGCAGTGCTAGGGGGGGTGACAGGCTGAATAATTCACCCCTCCACTTT.